Below, 30 T cell receptor beta chains from the same sample are listed, as sequenced in a study of T cell clonality in common variable immunodeficiency (dated by TCRdb to about 2015). Overall results and qualifications from the work: Fewer deletions and N-nucleotide insertions were reportedly observed in CVID TCRbeta sequences, and highly modified clones with 13 or more V deletions were reportedly absent from CVID TCRbeta sequences.

Receptors were amplified or captured by the immunoSEQ multiplex PCR assay. The table was pulled from immuneACCESS by TCRdb, which kept in-frame rearrangements only. Such tables lose some clones; where checked, under half of the loss comes from unresolved V genes, and the rest has no known cause. The sample features some 19,000 clones, and none is a singleton. The ten largest clones add up to roughly a quarter of the sample. Their antigen targets remain unknown. Sequencing was carried out using peripheral blood mononuclear cells. These receptors came from a human donor with common variable immunodeficiency.

In this sample, this clone turned up a few times. The CDR3 end falls 3 residues outside the read, so it is completed with the germline J gene. The chain combines TRBV11-3 with TRBJ2-7; 9 bases are a match to TRBD1. The germline CDR1 and CDR2 sequences are SGHNT and YENEEA. V lost 5 bases and J lost 5; bases outside the gene matches: 7. The CDR3 sequence is 14 residues long. The sequenced CDR3 bases are TGTGCCAGCAGCCATAGGGACAGGGCGAACGAG. Amino acid sequence: CASSHRDRANE. The complete CDR3 protein is CASSHRDRANEQYF.

The sequenced part of the CDR3 DNA is TGCAGTGCCAGGACTAGCGGGAGGATGGAAGAGACC. Protein product: CSARTSGRMEET. The whole CDR3 reads CSARTSGRMEETQYF. The rearrangement uses TRBV20-1 and TRBJ2-5; 14 bases agree with TRBD2. The CDR3 end is not reached by the read, which stops 3 residues before it; the germline J gene fills it in. The V gene end was trimmed by 6 bases and the J gene end by 3 bases; junction bases not matched to a gene: 6. The CDR3 covers 15 residues. The germline gives CDR1 DFQATT, CDR2 SNEGSKA (reference sequence).

This clone has a handful of counts. The part of the CDR3 DNA that was read is TGTGCCAGCAGCCCGAACGGGTACAATGAG. This encodes CASSPNGYNE. The CDR3 in full is CASSPNGYNEQFF. The chain links TRBV11-2 to TRBJ2-1; no clear D. Coverage ceases 3 residues before the CDR3 finishes, and the germline J gene fills in the end. This CDR3 is 13 amino acids long. Trimming pared 5 bases from V and 4 bases from J, leaving 9 bases between. Germline lookup yields CDR1 SGHAT and CDR2 FQNNGV.

In its sample, this clone was seen a few times. This CDR3 is CASSLGWWLAGVENSYEQYF. The part of the CDR3 DNA that was read is TGTGCCAGCAGCCTCGGCTGGTGGCTAGCGGGAGTGGAAAACTCCTACGAG. The chain combines TRBV4-2 with TRBJ2-7, with 10 positions matching TRBD2. The read gets to within 3 residues of the CDR3 end, and the germline J gene fills in the rest. CDR1 is LGHNA, CDR2 YNFKEQ, per germline. With V trimmed by 4 bases and J by 0 bases, 18 bases remained unmatched. The CDR3 contains 20 residues.

A few counts support this clone. The DNA ends 3 residues before the CDR3 does, and the rest of the CDR3 is filled in from the germline J gene. V and J are TRBV2 and TRBJ2-1; the D gene is possibly TRBD1 (6 bases). V was cut by 2 bases and J by 9 bases, with 14 bases left in between. Germline V gives CDR1 SNHLY, CDR2 FYNNEI. The CDR3 extends over 14 amino acids. The CDR3 protein is CASSERGSPGEQFF. The CDR3 bases that were read are TGTGCCAGCAGTGAAAGGGGGAGTCCGGGTGAG.

This clone was counted only a few times. The read falls 3 residues short of the CDR3 end, and the missing part is taken from the germline J gene. The rearrangement uses TRBV2 and TRBJ1-6; perhaps TRBD1 as D (5 bases). The CDR3 covers 17 residues. Trimming shortened V by 2 bases and J by 4 bases, and 15 bases separated the two germline ends. Germline-derived CDR1 and CDR2 are SNHLY and FYNNEI. The CDR3 DNA, read in part, is TGTGCCAGCAGTGAATATGGGGGGAGGGGATATAATTCACCC. The encoded protein is CASSEYGGRGYNSP. In full, the CDR3 reads CASSEYGGRGYNSPLHF. Filled out from reference TRBV2 and TRBJ1-6, the complete variable domain reads EPEVTQTPSHQVTQMGQEVILRCVPISNHLYFYWYRQILGQKVEFLVSFYNNEISEKSEIFDDQFSVERPDGSNFTLKIRSTKLEDSAMYFCASSEYGGRGYNSPLHFGNGTRLTVT.

Relative to its sample, this clone is medium-sized (0.01 to 0.1%). The sequence runs out 3 residues before the end of the CDR3; the remainder is reconstructed from the germline J gene. The chain carries TRBV9 and TRBJ1-1, with 7 bases fitting TRBD1. The CDR3 spans 13 residues. After removal of 2 bases from V and 5 bases from J, the junction contained 3 bases not matched to a gene. Looked up from germline, CDR1 is SGDLS and CDR2 is YYNGEE. The DNA read from the CDR3 is TGTGCCAGCAGCGTGACAGGGTCGACTGAA. Protein: CASSVTGSTE. The CDR3 in full is CASSVTGSTEAFF.

This clone has just a few counts. The read ends 3 residues before the CDR3 terminus; that terminus is restored from the germline J gene. The rearrangement links TRBV7-9 to TRBJ2-4; 7 nucleotides line up with TRBD2. V dropped 1 base and J dropped 2; count of bases not matched to a gene: 2. Germline CDR1 is SEHNR and CDR2 is FQNEAQ (reference sequence). The CDR3 runs 15 residues. This chain's CDR3 is CASSLGEGTKNIQYF. The sequenced part of the CDR3 DNA is TGTGCCAGCAGCTTAGGGGAGGGGACCAAAAACATT.

At least ten counts were recorded for this clone. The read stops 3 residues short of the end of the CDR3; the missing end is completed from the germline J gene. This chain connects TRBV5-1 to TRBJ1-4, with a tentative D call TRBD1 (5 bases). The V gene lost 5 bases and the J gene lost 0 bases, with 8 bases spanning the gap. The CDR3 covers 14 residues. Germline V gene sequence: CDR1 SGHRS, CDR2 YFSETQ. CDR3 DNA, as far as it was read: TGCGCCAGCAGTCAGGGATCAACTAATGAAAAA. It yields the protein CASSQGSTNEK. The complete CDR3 protein is CASSQGSTNEKLFF. The full variable domain, in which reference TRBV5-1 and TRBJ1-4 provide the parts outside the CDR3, is KAGVTQTPRYLIKTRGQQVTLSCSPISGHRSVSWYQQTPGQGLQFLFEYFSETQRNKGNFPGRFSGRQFSNSRSEMNVSTLELGDSALYLCASSQGSTNEKLFFGSGTQLSVL.

About this clone itself: The read ends 3 residues early relative to the CDR3; the germline J gene fills the gap. The rearrangement links TRBV7-3 to TRBJ2-1, with no clear D. V dropped 1 base and J dropped 4 bases, with 8 bases sitting between them. Per the germline V gene, CDR1 is SGHTA and CDR2 is FQGTGA. The CDR3 extends over 14 amino acids. CDR3 loop: CASSLIGGYNEQFF. The sequenced CDR3 bases are TGTGCCAGCAGCTTAATCGGCGGTTACAATGAG.

This clone was counted many times. Read coverage stops 3 residues before the CDR3 terminus; the germline J gene supplies the remainder. The chain carries TRBV20-1 and TRBJ1-1; tentative D call: TRBD1 (6 bases). The CDR3 has 15 residues. V dropped 5 bases and J dropped 4 bases, with 20 bases sitting between them. Germline assignment: CDR1 DFQATT and CDR2 SNEGSKA (reference sequence). The sequenced part of the CDR3 DNA is TGCAGTGCTCCTAACTTACAGGGTTGGGGCACTGAA. As protein: CSAPNLQGWGTE. The complete CDR3 protein is CSAPNLQGWGTEAFF.

In regard to this clone: Coverage ceases 3 residues before the CDR3 finishes, and the germline J gene fills in the end. V gene TRBV7-2 combines with J gene TRBJ1-5; the D is unclear. This CDR3 contains 14 residues. V was pared by 1 base and J by 4 bases, with 8 bases between. Germline V gene sequence: CDR1 SGHTA, CDR2 FQGNSA. This CDR3 reads CASSLGKQNQPQHF. CDR3 DNA, as far as it was read: TGTGCCAGCAGCTTAGGTAAACAGAATCAGCCC.

This clone was observed a handful of times. The read halts 3 residues ahead of the CDR3 end, with the missing end drawn from the germline J gene. This chain links TRBV7-8 with TRBJ1-6; 9 bases map to TRBD1. Trimming at V came to 4 bases and at J to 8 bases, leaving 3 bases not matched to a gene. The germline V gene has CDR1 SGHVS and CDR2 FQNEAQ. The CDR3 sequence is 14 residues long. The CDR3 region is CASSYGTGYSPLHF. CDR3 DNA, as far as it was read: TGTGCCAGCAGCTATGGGACAGGGTATTCACCC.

About this clone itself: Read sequence stops 3 residues before the CDR3 end, and the germline J gene provides the missing end. V gene TRBV5-6 combines with J gene TRBJ2-1; 9 nucleotides line up with TRBD1. V dropped 2 bases and J dropped 1; count of bases not matched to a gene: 1. Looked up from germline, CDR1 is SGHDT and CDR2 is YYEEEE. CDR3 length: 15 residues. The CDR3 protein is CASSFGTGSYNEQFF. The sequenced part of the CDR3 DNA is TGTGCCAGCAGCTTCGGGACAGGGTCCTACAATGAG.

This clone was counted only a few times. With the read ending 3 residues before the CDR3 end, the germline J gene is used to fill in that end. The chain joins TRBV7-9 to TRBJ1-1; 7 bases are shared with TRBD1. The CDR3 covers 15 residues. The germline V gene has CDR1 SEHNR and CDR2 FQNEAQ (reference sequence). With V trimmed by 0 bases and J by 5 bases, 6 bases remained unmatched. CDR3 DNA (partial): TGTGCCAGCAGCTTAGCGCAGGGGGAGAAAACTGAA. It specifies CASSLAQGEKTE. The whole CDR3 protein reads CASSLAQGEKTEAFF.

CDR3 DNA (partial): TGTGCCAGCAGTCCGCGACTAGCGGCGAGCACAGATACG. It specifies CASSPRLAASTDT. The CDR3 in full is CASSPRLAASTDTQYF. V and J are TRBV6-2 or TRBV6-3 and TRBJ2-3; 9 bases map to TRBD2. The read finishes 3 residues shy of the CDR3 end, and the germline J gene is used to complete it. Germline V gives CDR1 MNHEY, CDR2 SVGEGT. J was trimmed by 0 bases and V by 5 bases; bases with no gene match: 6. The CDR3 runs to 16 residues.

To note about this clone: The observed sequence ends 3 residues before the CDR3 terminus, with the missing tail filled in from the germline J gene. The chain links TRBV10-3 to TRBJ2-5; tentatively, D is TRBD2 (7 bases). Germline lookup yields CDR1 ENHRY and CDR2 SYGVKD. This CDR3 contains 13 residues. V was trimmed by 4 bases and J by 3 bases, leaving 9 bases between them. CDR3 sequence: CAISGGGEETQYF. The sequenced CDR3 bases are TGTGCCATCAGTGGAGGGGGGGAAGAGACC.

This clone was observed many times. The read is 3 residues too short to cover the CDR3 end, so that end is filled in from the germline J gene. This chain joins TRBV12-3 or TRBV12-4 and TRBJ2-3, with 10 bases fitting TRBD2. CDR3 length: 19 amino acids. The V segment lost 3 bases and the J segment 4 bases; nucleotides outside the gene matches: 16. Incomplete CDR3 DNA: TGTGCCAGCAGTTTCCTCCTAGCGGGAGCCCCGTTTAATCCAGATACG. Residues: CASSFLLAGAPFNPDT. The CDR3 in its entirety is CASSFLLAGAPFNPDTQYF.

Regarding this clone: The missing CDR3 end, 3 residues past where the read stops, is filled in from the germline J gene. The chain couples TRBV19 to TRBJ2-7, with D tentatively TRBD1 (6 bases). Trimming left V 6 bases short and J 2 bases short, with 11 bases between. The CDR3 covers 13 residues. Looked up from germline, CDR1 is LNHDA and CDR2 is SQIVND (reference sequence). CDR3 protein: CASSRDRTYEQYF. The covered CDR3 bases are TGTGCCAGTAGCCGCGACAGGACCTACGAG.

This clone was seen only a few times. CDR3 amino acids: CASSLGGGYQETQYF. The covered CDR3 bases are TGTGCCAGCAGCTTAGGCGGCGGATACCAAGAGACC. The chain joins TRBV7-9 to TRBJ2-5, with D uncertain. The CDR3 extends 3 residues past the end of the read, so its final part is completed from the germline J gene. From germline, CDR1 is SEHNR and CDR2 FQNEAQ (reference sequence). This CDR3 spans 15 amino acids. Trimming pared 1 base from V and 0 bases from J, leaving 9 bases between.

This clone has a handful of counts. The read is 3 residues too short to cover the CDR3 end, so that end is filled in from the germline J gene. This rearrangement joins TRBV19 to TRBJ2-1, with 7 bases aligning to TRBD1. Losses at the gene ends were 5 bases for V and 4 bases for J; bases not matched to a gene: 8. Germline V gene lookup returns CDR1 LNHDA and CDR2 SQIVND (reference sequence). The CDR3 is 15 amino acids. The CDR3 here is CASSLRQGRYNEQFF. The CDR3 DNA, read in part, is TGTGCCAGTAGTCTCCGACAGGGTAGGTACAATGAG. The full variable domain, rest sourced from reference TRBV19 and TRBJ2-1, is DGGITQSPKYLFRKEGQNVTLSCEQNLNHDAMYWYRQDPGQGLRLIYYSQIVNDFQKGDIAEGYSVSREKKESFPLTVTSAQKNPTAFYLCASSLRQGRYNEQFFGPGTRLTVL.

This clone came up a few times. From the germline J gene comes the end of the CDR3, since the read stops 3 residues before it. V usage is TRBV20-1 and J usage is TRBJ1-1; 8 positions agree with TRBD1. CDR1 DFQATT and CDR2 SNEGSKA come from the germline V gene (reference sequence). This CDR3 spans 13 amino acids. Trimming removed 4 bases from V and 2 bases from J; junction bases left unmatched: 3. CDR3 residues: CSATGQGNTEAFF. The sequenced CDR3 bases are TGCAGTGCTACCGGACAGGGCAACACTGAA.

This clone was seen a few times. CDR3 sequence: CSATPGTSGKDEQYF. CDR3 DNA, as far as it was read: TGCAGTGCTACCCCGGGGACTAGCGGGAAGGACGAG. J is TRBJ2-7 and V is TRBV20-1; TRBD2 matches at 13 bases. The sequenced fragment ends 3 residues before the CDR3 boundary, so the rest is inferred from the germline J gene. The CDR3 has 15 residues. V lost 4 bases, J lost 5 bases, and 8 bases stayed unmatched. CDR1 and CDR2 from the germline V gene are DFQATT and SNEGSKA (reference sequence).

This clone was counted a few times. Read sequence stops 3 residues before the CDR3 end, and the germline J gene provides the missing end. This chain uses TRBV7-6 with TRBJ2-2, with 8 bases aligning to TRBD1. Losses at the gene ends were 5 bases for V and 6 bases for J; bases not matched to a gene: 11. Germline-derived CDR1 and CDR2 are SGHVS and FNYEAQ. The CDR3 extends over 16 amino acids. The CDR3: CASSTSDRGFPGELFF. Incomplete CDR3 DNA: TGTGCCAGCAGCACCTCTGACAGGGGTTTCCCCGGGGAG.

A note on this clone: The read terminates 3 residues before the CDR3 end, so the remaining end is supplied by the germline J gene. V gene TRBV19 combines with J gene TRBJ1-5, with 9 bases that match TRBD1. Germline V CDR1 and CDR2: LNHDA, SQIVND (reference sequence). The V gene end was trimmed by 7 bases and the J gene end by 1 base; junction bases not matched to a gene: 5. CDR3 length equals 15 residues. The CDR3 protein is CASTIGTGSNQPQHF. The DNA read from the CDR3 is TGTGCCAGTACTATTGGGACAGGGAGCAATCAGCCC.

Regarding this clone: The read falls 3 residues short of the CDR3 end, and the missing part is taken from the germline J gene. V is TRBV7-9 and J is TRBJ1-1; 7 bases line up with TRBD1. Germline V CDR1 and CDR2: SEHNR, FQNEAQ (reference sequence). V shed 5 bases, J shed 4 bases, and the junction held 7 bases outside the gene matches. The CDR3 contains 14 residues. CDR3: CASSASGGSTEAFF. CDR3 DNA, as far as it was read: TGTGCCAGCAGCGCCTCAGGGGGGAGCACTGAA.

Details on this clone: The read ends 3 residues shy of where the CDR3 ends; the end is completed using the germline J gene. This chain joins TRBV7-6 and TRBJ1-2, with 9 bases that match TRBD1. In germline, CDR1 is SGHVS, CDR2 FNYEAQ. The CDR3 extends over 13 amino acids. CDR3 protein: CASSVYRGLGYTF. The CDR3 bases that were read are TGTGCCAGCAGCGTCTACAGGGGGCTCGGC.

This clone was seen more than once but under ten times. The read ends 3 residues early relative to the CDR3; the germline J gene fills the gap. The chain joins TRBV19 to TRBJ1-2; D might be TRBD1 (6 bases). This CDR3 has 16 residues. CDR1 and CDR2 from the germline V gene are LNHDA and SQIVND (reference sequence). V shed 4 bases and J shed 5 bases, with 20 bases lying between them. The CDR3 protein is CASSTERSGEIYGYTF. The covered CDR3 bases are TGTGCCAGTAGTACCGAACGATCAGGGGAGATATATGGC.

This clone was counted only a few times. The missing CDR3 end, 3 residues past where the read stops, is filled in from the germline J gene. This rearrangement joins TRBV6-1 to TRBJ2-7; 12 nucleotides align to TRBD1. The germline V gene encodes CDR1 MNHNS and CDR2 SASEGT. V shed 3 bases and J 4 bases; nucleotides not matched to a gene: 4. The CDR3 runs to 15 residues. The CDR3 loop reads CASSEGQGASYEQYF. CDR3 DNA, as far as it was read: TGTGCCAGCAGTGAGGGACAGGGGGCTTCATACGAG.

To note about this clone: Read data end 3 residues before the CDR3 end; the end is taken from the germline J gene. The V call is TRBV19, the J call TRBJ2-5, with a tentative D call TRBD2 (5 bases). Germline CDR1 LNHDA, CDR2 SQIVND (reference sequence). The ends were cut back, 5 bases at V and 5 bases at J, with 21 bases in the middle. The CDR3 covers 16 residues. CDR3 loop: CASSPATTSRVETQYF. The sequenced CDR3 bases are TGTGCCAGTAGTCCCGCGACTACCTCACGGGTGGAGACC.